A single sample is the source of the 10 T cell receptor beta chains below, sequenced in a study of blood T cell repertoires in COVID-19. The data were produced by immunoSEQ multiplex PCR, yet TCRdb's version contains in-frame clones alone and is incomplete. The sample shows roughly 300,000 clones, just under 90% of them seen only once. Sequenced sample: peripheral blood. The receptors here all came from a woman aged 25 to 39 with COVID-19, enrolled during active disease.

V usage is TRBV3-1 (or the pseudogene TRBV3-2) and J usage is TRBJ2-3; TRBD2 agrees at 12 bases. This CDR3 spans 16 amino acids. V trimming: 0 bases; J trimming: 6 bases; junction bases outside the gene matches: 4. Germline V gives CDR1 LGHDT, CDR2 YNNKEL (reference sequence). CDR3 DNA sequence: TGTGCCAGCAGCCAAGAAAGCACTAGCGGGGGGGATACGCAGTATTTT. Translated, it gives CASSQESTSGGDTQYF.

This clone is a singleton in its sample. The genes are TRBV5-6 and TRBJ2-1; perhaps TRBD1 as D (7 bases). Trimming cost V 7 bases and J 8 bases, with 13 bases left between them. Germline loops: CDR1 SGHDT, CDR2 YYEEEE. This CDR3 is 12 amino acids long. The chain's CDR3 is CASGGTEDEQFF. The CDR3 DNA reads as TGTGCCAGCGGGGGGACAGAAGATGAGCAGTTCTTC.

The chain uses TRBV25-1 and TRBJ1-3; no firm D call. The length of the CDR3 is 13 residues. The germline V gene encodes CDR1 MGHDK and CDR2 SYGVNS. Trimming shortened V by 2 bases and J by 3 bases, and 5 bases separated the two germline ends. DNA of the CDR3: TGTGCCAGCAGTGAACCAGGTGGAAACACCATATATTTT. Encoded protein: CASSEPGGNTIYF.

The chain has TRBV7-8 and TRBJ2-3, with unresolved D. CDR1 SGHVS and CDR2 FQNEAQ come from the germline V gene. Trimming left V 5 bases short and J 2 bases short, with 14 bases between. This CDR3 spans 15 amino acids. The CDR3 sequence is CASSPERINTDTQYF. The CDR3 nucleotides are TGTGCCAGCAGCCCCGAGAGAATAAACACAGATACGCAGTATTTT.

In its sample, this clone was seen a few times. CDR3 sequence: CSVTGDSYNEQFF. The CDR3 nucleotides read TGCAGCGTCACAGGGGACTCCTACAATGAGCAGTTCTTC. J is TRBJ2-1 and V is TRBV29-1; 7 nucleotides align to TRBD1. The CDR3 contains 13 residues. The ends lost 6 bases at V and 0 bases at J; junction bases unmatched: 2. Germline V gives CDR1 SQVTM, CDR2 ANQGSEA.

The chain combines TRBV19 with TRBJ2-5; tentative D call: TRBD1 (5 bases). Germline loops: CDR1 LNHDA, CDR2 SQIVND (reference sequence). The CDR3 is 14 residues long. Deletions cut 3 bases from V and 4 bases from J, with 12 bases between. Here the CDR3 reads CASSIYQGSETQYF. The CDR3 DNA follows: TGTGCCAGTAGTATCTACCAGGGATCAGAGACCCAGTACTTC.

This sequence joins TRBV2 and TRBJ1-1, with D perhaps TRBD1 (6 bases). The CDR3 consists of 16 residues. Germline-derived CDR1 and CDR2 are SNHLY and FYNNEI. V was trimmed by 2 bases and J by 1 base, leaving 14 bases between them. DNA for the CDR3: TGTGCCAGCAGTGAACTCAAAGGACAGAGGAACACTGAAGCTTTCTTT. Protein: CASSELKGQRNTEAFF.

V is TRBV6-6 and J is TRBJ1-2; 7 bases align to TRBD1. CDR3 length: 15 residues. Per germline, CDR1 MNHNY and CDR2 SVGAGI (reference sequence). Trimming cost V 6 bases and J 5 bases; bases outside gene matches: 12. CDR3 sequence: CASSRETTGTYGYTF. As DNA, the CDR3 is TGTGCCAGCAGCCGAGAGACGACAGGGACGTATGGCTACACCTTC.

CDR3 loop: CASSTQGPNQPQHF. In DNA form, the CDR3 reads TGTGCCAGCAGCACACAGGGTCCCAATCAGCCCCAGCATTTT. J is TRBJ1-5 and V is TRBV2; possibly TRBD1 for D (6 bases). There are 14 residues in the CDR3. The germline gives CDR1 SNHLY, CDR2 FYNNEI. Trimming shortened V by 6 bases and J by 3 bases, and 12 bases separated the two germline ends.

This clone was seen a few times. The chain combines TRBV19 with TRBJ1-6; 10 nucleotides align to TRBD1. Germline V gives CDR1 LNHDA, CDR2 SQIVND (reference sequence). This CDR3 spans 16 amino acids. Unmatched junction bases numbered 11, after V lost 6 bases and J lost 9 bases. The CDR3 loop is CASSPIRDRGISPLHF. CDR3 nucleotide sequence: TGTGCCAGTAGCCCAATCCGGGACAGGGGTATTTCACCCCTCCACTTT.